One and the same sample provided the 16 T cell receptor beta chains below, sequenced in a study of T cell repertoires in cytomegalovirus infection. A single record per CDR3 protein comes from TCRdb applying MiXCR to the reads. The table lists 270,000 or so distinct CDR3 sequences, over 15% of them singletons. Sequenced sample: CD8+ T cells from PBMCs. These receptors all stem from a human donor in good health (CMV status not recorded). Some clones in this sample may be carry-over from other donors' samples.

This clonotype showed up just a few times. The gene calls are TRBV20-1 and TRBJ2-7, with 7 bases lining up with TRBD1. The junction had 8 bases not matched to a gene; V was cut back by 0 bases and J by 9 bases. Germline CDR1 DFQATT, CDR2 SNEGSKA (reference sequence). This CDR3 comprises 13 residues. CDR3 coding DNA: TGCAGTGCTAGAGATTGGGACAGTCCTTGGCAGTACTTC. This codes for CSARDWDSPWQYF.

The chain recombines TRBV6-2 or TRBV6-3 with TRBJ2-3; D perhaps matches TRBD2 (5 bases). The CDR3 runs 18 residues. Germline V CDR1 and CDR2: MNHEY, SVGEGT. V was cut by 5 bases and J by 0 bases, with 21 bases left in between. Here the CDR3 reads CASSPGRAGGSSTDTQYF. CDR3 nucleotides: TGTGCCAGCAGTCCCGGCCGGGCGGGCGGCAGCAGCACAGATACGCAGTATTTT.

This clonotype came up a few times. The chain carries TRBV12-3 or TRBV12-4 and TRBJ2-1, with TRBD2 identical over 8 bases. There are 15 residues in the CDR3. V trimming: 2 bases; J trimming: 6 bases; junction bases outside the gene matches: 6. The CDR3 DNA reads TGTGCCAGCAGTTTATTCGCGGGGGGAAGCAATGAGCAGTTCTTC. Its protein is CASSLFAGGSNEQFF.

This clonotype was seen a few times. This chain connects TRBV13 to TRBJ1-1; 7 nucleotides align to TRBD1. The J segment lost 6 bases and the V segment lost 9 bases, leaving 7 bases of the junction unmatched. Germline lookup yields CDR1 PRHDT and CDR2 FYEKMQ (reference sequence). The CDR3 is 12 residues long. The CDR3 region is CASTTGDPEAFF. In nucleotides, the CDR3 is TGTGCCAGTACTACAGGGGATCCTGAAGCTTTCTTT.

The chain has TRBV2 and TRBJ2-3, with D tentatively TRBD1 (6 bases). V lost 7 bases and J lost 0, with 11 bases in between. Germline values: CDR1 SNHLY, CDR2 FYNNEI. This CDR3 contains 14 residues. The CDR3 here is CASKDSTSTDTQYF. Here the CDR3 DNA reads TGTGCCAGCAAGGACAGCACTAGCACAGATACGCAGTATTTT.

This clonotype was counted ten times or more. This sequence joins TRBV6-6 and TRBJ1-6, with D perhaps matching TRBD1 (5 bases). Trimming took off 4 bases at V and 5 bases at J, with 21 bases between the two ends. The CDR3 has 18 residues. Germline CDR1 MNHNY, CDR2 SVGAGI (reference sequence). The DNA of the CDR3 is TGTGCCAGCAGTTTTTCGGGTAGGAAGGGGAGACATAATTCACCCCTCCACTTT. It specifies CASSFSGRKGRHNSPLHF.

The J gene is TRBJ2-7, the V gene TRBV14; 8 bases line up with TRBD1. CDR1 and CDR2 (germline): SGHDN, FVKESK. CDR3 size: 14 residues. V was clipped by 7 bases and J by 2 bases; unmatched bases: 7. CDR3 region: CASKRTGTTYEQYF. CDR3 DNA sequence: TGTGCCAGCAAAAGGACAGGGACGACCTACGAGCAGTACTTC.

A few counts support this clonotype. V and J are TRBV7-6 and TRBJ2-5, with D possibly TRBD1 on 7 matching bases. This CDR3 has 15 amino acids. Germline values: CDR1 SGHVS, CDR2 FNYEAQ. V lost 1 base, J lost 4 bases, and 13 bases lay in between. CDR3 coding DNA: TGTGCCAGCAGCTTAGTACGCGGGGACAGAGAGACCCAGTACTTC. Protein sequence: CASSLVRGDRETQYF.

This clonotype was recorded once. The V and J genes are TRBV10-3 and TRBJ2-2; maybe TRBD1 (6 bases). Germline V lookup: CDR1 ENHRY, CDR2 SYGVKD. This CDR3 has 17 residues. V lost 0 bases and J lost 1, with 12 bases in between. For the CDR3, the DNA is TGTGCCATCAGTGAGTCGATCTTGGGACAGAACACCGGGGAGCTGTTTTTT. This gives the protein CAISESILGQNTGELFF.

This clonotype has a handful of counts. The V call is TRBV11-1, the J call TRBJ2-3, with 12 bases that match TRBD2. Germline V gene lookup returns CDR1 SGHAT and CDR2 FQDESV (reference sequence). Trimming at V came to 4 bases and at J to 2 bases, leaving 4 bases not matched to a gene. The CDR3 sequence is 16 residues long. DNA of the CDR3: TGTGCCAGCAGCTCACGGACTAGCGGGGCCACAGATACGCAGTATTTT. Its translation: CASSSRTSGATDTQYF.

The chain links TRBV6-8 to TRBJ2-5, with D possibly being TRBD2 (6 bases). Germline loops: CDR1 MNHGY, CDR2 SAAAGT. Deletions cut 0 bases from V and 5 bases from J, with 13 bases between. This CDR3 has 15 residues. The CDR3 DNA follows: TGTGCCAGCAGTTACTCCTCGGGGGTGGGGGAGACCCAGTACTTC. Translated: CASSYSSGVGETQYF.

In its sample, this clonotype was seen a few times. The chain links TRBV7-4 to TRBJ1-1, with TRBD1 identical over 11 bases. V trimming: 5 bases; J trimming: 6 bases; junction bases outside the gene matches: 8. Germline assignment: CDR1 SGHVT and CDR2 SQSDAQ. The CDR3 is made up of 15 amino acids. The DNA for the CDR3 is TGTGCCAGCAGCAGAACGGGACAGGGGGGCGCTGAAGCTTTCTTT. Encoded protein: CASSRTGQGGAEAFF.

This clonotype was counted only a few times. The chain has TRBV7-2 and TRBJ1-3; D not certain. The CDR3 is 12 amino acids. Looked up from germline, CDR1 is SGHTA and CDR2 is FQGNSA. The ends were cut back, 5 bases at V and 6 bases at J, with 8 bases in the middle. CDR3 amino acids: CASSPRTNTIYF. The DNA for the CDR3 is TGTGCCAGCAGCCCCCGTACAAACACCATATATTTT.

V is TRBV20-1 and J is TRBJ1-2; 8 nucleotides match TRBD1. The V and J ends lost 6 bases and 0 bases, in that order; junction bases with no gene match: 6. This CDR3 is 14 amino acids long. Germline V CDR1 and CDR2: DFQATT, SNEGSKA (reference sequence). CDR3 sequence: CSARTGTPNYGYTF. The CDR3 DNA sequence: TGCAGTGCAAGGACAGGGACTCCTAACTATGGCTACACCTTC.

The chain carries TRBV2 and TRBJ2-1, with 7 bases matching TRBD1. The germline V gene has CDR1 SNHLY and CDR2 FYNNEI. This CDR3 has 15 amino acids. With 4 bases clipped from V and 8 bases from J, the junction kept 11 bases outside the gene matches. The CDR3 DNA sequence: TGTGCCAGCAGTGGACAGGGTGTTACGGTCCATGAGCAGTTCTTC. It translates to CASSGQGVTVHEQFF.

This clonotype was picked up a small number of times. This chain's CDR3 is CSARANTEAFF. The CDR3 coding sequence is TGCAGTGCTAGGGCGAACACTGAAGCTTTCTTT. The V and J genes are TRBV20-1 and TRBJ1-1; D gene uncertain. Germline CDR1 is DFQATT and CDR2 is SNEGSKA (reference sequence). This CDR3 has 11 residues. Between the trimmed V and J ends, which lost 3 bases and 1 base, there was a span of 3 bases.